One sample yielded the 7 T cell receptor beta chains listed below, sequenced in a study of OX40 agonist ivuxolimab in advanced cancers. Clones were read by immunoSEQ multiplex PCR, and TCRdb kept only the in-frame ones, dropping some. The sample lists some 60,000 clones, about 89% occurring once. The material sequenced was CD4+ or CD8+ T cells sorted from blood, taken in a trial of the OX40 agonist ivuxolimab. These receptors were obtained from an adult with an advanced solid tumor such as melanoma, head and neck, liver or kidney cancer.

The chain has TRBV9 and TRBJ2-7, with D tentatively TRBD2 (6 bases). The germline V gene has CDR1 SGDLS and CDR2 YYNGEE. The CDR3 has 15 residues. The V gene lost 2 bases and the J gene lost 4 bases, with 16 bases spanning the gap. The CDR3 region has the DNA TGTGCCAGCAGCGTCCTCGGGACTCCCGGTTACGAGCAGTACTTC. Its translation: CASSVLGTPGYEQYF.

This clone was found once. The genes are TRBV15 and TRBJ1-4, with D tentatively TRBD1 (6 bases). The CDR3 loop spans 18 amino acids. Germline-derived CDR1 and CDR2 are LNHNV and YYDKDF (reference sequence). Trimming pared 5 bases from V and 9 bases from J, leaving 28 bases between. CDR3 in DNA: TGTGCCACCAGCTTGGGGGTAGGGGGGCCGAACACCGCAAAAAAACTGTTTTTT. Residues: CATSLGVGGPNTAKKLFF.

This clone was detected once. The chain recombines TRBV6-5 with TRBJ1-2, with TRBD1 identical over 9 bases. The germline V gene has CDR1 MNHEY and CDR2 SVGAGI. The trim removed 6 bases at V and 7 bases at J, leaving 9 bases unmatched. The CDR3 is 14 residues long. Here the CDR3 reads CASREGATGGGYTF. The CDR3 nucleotides read TGTGCCAGCAGAGAGGGAGCGACAGGGGGTGGCTACACCTTC.

The chain joins TRBV2 to TRBJ2-1; 7 bases are a match to TRBD2. The junction had 0 bases not matched to a gene; V was cut back by 4 bases and J by 6 bases. Germline loops: CDR1 SNHLY, CDR2 FYNNEI. The CDR3 has 12 residues. Written as DNA, the CDR3 is TGTGCCAGCAGTGGACTAGCCAATGAGCAGTTCTTC. Translated, it gives CASSGLANEQFF.

The chain carries TRBV7-9 and TRBJ2-3; a weak D match, TRBD2 (5 bases). Germline V lookup: CDR1 SEHNR, CDR2 FQNEAQ (reference sequence). This CDR3 comprises 12 residues. CDR3 loop: CASEASTDTQYF. As DNA, the CDR3 is TGTGCTAGCGAGGCAAGCACAGATACGCAGTATTTT.

The CDR3 protein is CATPGRSDEFF. DNA for the CDR3: TGTGCCACCCCAGGCCGGAGCGATGAGTTCTTC. The gene calls are TRBV7-9 and TRBJ2-1; no clear D. V was clipped by 10 bases and J by 14 bases, with 18 bases between them. This CDR3 is 11 amino acids long. The germline CDR1 and CDR2 sequences are SEHNR and FQNEAQ (reference sequence).

V and J are TRBV7-3 and TRBJ2-2, with 7 bases that match TRBD2. The junction had 11 bases not matched to a gene; V was cut back by 10 bases and J by 6 bases. The CDR3 totals 14 residues. From germline, CDR1 is SGHTA and CDR2 FQGTGA. The CDR3 reads CATATRELPGELFF. CDR3 coding DNA: TGTGCCACCGCCACGCGGGAGTTACCCGGGGAGCTGTTTTTT. Complete variable domain (other parts from reference TRBV7-3 and TRBJ2-2): GAGVSQTPSNKVTEKGKYVELRCDPISGHTALYWYRQSLGQGPEFLIYFQGTGAADDSGLPNDRFFAVRPEGSVSTLKIQRTERGDSAVYLCATATRELPGELFFGEGSRLTVL.